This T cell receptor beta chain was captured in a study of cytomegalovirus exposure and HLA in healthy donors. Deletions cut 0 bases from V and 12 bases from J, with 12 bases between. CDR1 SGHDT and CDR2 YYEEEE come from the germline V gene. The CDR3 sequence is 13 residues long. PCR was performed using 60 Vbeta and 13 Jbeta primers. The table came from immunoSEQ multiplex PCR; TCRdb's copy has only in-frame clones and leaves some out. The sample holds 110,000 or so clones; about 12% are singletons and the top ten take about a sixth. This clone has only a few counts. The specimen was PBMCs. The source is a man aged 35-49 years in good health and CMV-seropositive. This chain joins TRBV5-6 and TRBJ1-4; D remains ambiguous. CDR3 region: CASSLAGSPELFF. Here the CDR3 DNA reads TGTGCCAGCAGCTTGGCCGGTTCTCCGGAACTGTTTTTT.